The 20 T cell receptor beta chains below come from one sample, sequenced in a study of cytomegalovirus exposure and HLA in healthy donors. Primers: 60 Vbeta forward and 13 Jbeta reverse. Sequencing was performed with immunoSEQ multiplex PCR; in TCRdb, only in-frame clones are kept and a portion is missing. The repertoire includes 150,000 to 200,000 clones, approximately 88% of them detected once, and 0.95% to 1.5% sits in the top ten. Material for sequencing was PBMCs. Every receptor here comes from a boy aged 2 to 9 in good health and CMV-seronegative.

The rearrangement links TRBV28 to TRBJ2-1, with a weak D call TRBD1 (6 bases). Trimming removed 3 bases at V and 5 bases at J, with 11 bases between. This CDR3 is 14 amino acids long. Germline V gives CDR1 MDHEN, CDR2 SYDVKM. The CDR3 sequence: CASSLRTDNNEQFF. DNA for the CDR3: TGTGCCAGCAGTTTGCGGACAGACAACAATGAGCAGTTCTTC.

The CDR3 region has the DNA TGTGCCAGCAGTCGCTCTCAGGGGGCCATGGAGACCCAGTACTTC. It specifies CASSRSQGAMETQYF. The chain links TRBV6-5 to TRBJ2-5; 8 nucleotides align to TRBD1. Trimming cost V 5 bases and J 5 bases; bases outside gene matches: 10. CDR3 size: 15 residues. Germline V gene sequence: CDR1 MNHEY, CDR2 SVGAGI.

V usage is TRBV2 and J usage is TRBJ2-5, with D possibly being TRBD1 (6 bases). CDR3 length: 14 residues. Trimming took off 4 bases at V and 1 base at J, with 10 bases between the two ends. Germline CDR1 and CDR2: SNHLY and FYNNEI. CDR3: CASSGGQIQETQYF. As DNA, the CDR3 is TGTGCCAGCAGTGGTGGACAGATCCAAGAGACCCAGTACTTC.

The V gene is TRBV5-4, the J gene TRBJ2-1; D gene unclear. The CDR3 covers 12 residues. Trimming pared 1 base from V and 12 bases from J, leaving 11 bases between. The germline CDR1 and CDR2 sequences are SGHNT and YYREEE (reference sequence). The CDR3 spells CASSLLGSGQFF. DNA of the CDR3: TGTGCCAGCAGCTTGCTCGGTTCTGGGCAGTTCTTC.

The gene calls are TRBV19 and TRBJ1-1; perhaps TRBD1 as D (5 bases). Trimming took off 0 bases at V and 1 base at J, with 6 bases between the two ends. This CDR3 is 14 amino acids long. Germline V CDR1 and CDR2: LNHDA, SQIVND (reference sequence). The CDR3 nucleotides read TGTGCCAGTAGTATAGACGACAGGAACACTGAAGCTTTCTTT. Translated: CASSIDDRNTEAFF. The full variable domain, in which reference TRBV19 and TRBJ1-1 provide the parts outside the CDR3, is DGGITQSPKYLFRKEGQNVTLSCEQNLNHDAMYWYRQDPGQGLRLIYYSQIVNDFQKGDIAEGYSVSREKKESFPLTVTSAQKNPTAFYLCASSIDDRNTEAFFGQGTRLTVV.

The chain couples TRBV7-8 to TRBJ2-1; D may be TRBD2 (6 bases). V gave up 5 bases and J gave up 0 bases, with 17 bases separating them. CDR3 length: 17 amino acids. Germline V gene lookup returns CDR1 SGHVS and CDR2 FQNEAQ. CDR3 DNA sequence: TGTGCCAGCAGCCGTTTCCCGGGAGCCCGCTCCTACAATGAGCAGTTCTTC. It yields the protein CASSRFPGARSYNEQFF. Variable domain in full (rest from reference TRBV7-8 and TRBJ2-1): GAGVSQSPRYKVAKRGQDVALRCDPISGHVSLFWYQQALGQGPEFLTYFQNEAQLDKSGLPSDRFFAERPEGSVSTLKIQRTQQEDSAVYLCASSRFPGARSYNEQFFGPGTRLTVL.

The chain recombines TRBV5-1 with TRBJ2-1; the D is unclear. Germline V lookup: CDR1 SGHRS, CDR2 YFSETQ. Trimming shortened V by 1 base and J by 0 bases, and 11 bases separated the two germline ends. There are 16 residues in the CDR3. The CDR3 nucleotides read TGCGCCAGCAGCTTGATAGCCTCCGGCTCCTACAATGAGCAGTTCTTC. Translation: CASSLIASGSYNEQFF.

The J gene is TRBJ1-5, the V gene TRBV1; whether TRBD1, the table's D call, matches the DNA was not checked. TRBV1 is given as a pseudogene. The CDR3 has 19 amino acids. CDR3 region: CTSSRSGTQVGLWDQPQHF. As DNA, the CDR3 is TGCACCAGCAGCCGTTCCGGGACACAGGTGGGTTTATGGGATCAGCCCCAGCATTTT.

V gene TRBV11-2 combines with J gene TRBJ1-1; no definite D call. From germline, CDR1 is SGHAT and CDR2 FQNNGV. Deletions cut 1 base from V and 4 bases from J, with 4 bases between. This CDR3 has 12 amino acids. The CDR3 region is CASSLVGTEAFF. DNA of the CDR3: TGTGCCAGCAGCTTAGTCGGCACTGAAGCTTTCTTT.

The gene calls are TRBV7-2 and TRBJ2-4; possible D gene TRBD2, 6 bases. Between the trimmed V and J ends, which lost 5 bases and 10 bases, there was a span of 9 bases. CDR1 is SGHTA and CDR2 is FQGNSA in the germline V gene. The CDR3 is made up of 11 amino acids. The CDR3 loop is CASSAGGIQYF. CDR3 in DNA: TGTGCCAGCAGCGCTGGAGGGATTCAGTACTTC.

This chain joins TRBV5-4 and TRBJ1-1; 7 bases are shared with TRBD1. The CDR3 is 13 residues long. In germline, CDR1 is SGHNT, CDR2 YYREEE (reference sequence). V shed 3 bases and J 7 bases; nucleotides not matched to a gene: 6. In DNA, the CDR3 is TGTGCCAGCAGCTGGGACAGAGAGGTTGAAGCTTTCTTT. It specifies CASSWDREVEAFF.

The chain joins TRBV7-9 to TRBJ1-1; 8 bases align to TRBD1. The CDR3 sequence is 17 residues long. V lost 0 bases, J lost 1 base, and 7 bases stayed unmatched. Germline values: CDR1 SEHNR, CDR2 FQNEAQ (reference sequence). The CDR3 DNA is TGTGCCAGCAGCTTAGCTTGGCAGGGGGCTTCGAACACTGAAGCTTTCTTT. Its translation: CASSLAWQGASNTEAFF. The full variable domain, completed using reference TRBV7-9 and TRBJ1-1, is DTGVSQNPRHKITKRGQNVTFRCDPISEHNRLYWYRQTLGQGPEFLTYFQNEAQLEKSRLLSDRFSAERPKGSFSTLEIQRTEQGDSAMYLCASSLAWQGASNTEAFFGQGTRLTVV.

This chain uses TRBV5-1 with TRBJ2-3, with 7 bases fitting TRBD1. This CDR3 region has 15 residues. J was trimmed by 0 bases and V by 3 bases; bases with no gene match: 4. The germline V gene has CDR1 SGHRS and CDR2 YFSETQ. CDR3 loop: CASSSLRGSTDTQYF. DNA for the CDR3: TGCGCCAGCAGCTCGCTCAGGGGGAGCACAGATACGCAGTATTTT. The entire variable domain, with the rest obtained from reference TRBV5-1 and TRBJ2-3, is as follows: KAGVTQTPRYLIKTRGQQVTLSCSPISGHRSVSWYQQTPGQGLQFLFEYFSETQRNKGNFPGRFSGRQFSNSRSEMNVSTLELGDSALYLCASSSLRGSTDTQYFGPGTRLTVL.

Concerning this clone: The junction does not match germline at one end; this may be a read error. This chain connects TRBV7-9 to TRBJ1-4; D remains ambiguous. Germline lookup yields CDR1 SEHNR and CDR2 FQNEAQ (reference sequence). The CDR3 contains 15 residues. In DNA, the CDR3 is TGTTCCAGCAGCTATAGACGGGAAACTAATGAAAAACTGTTTTTT. It yields the protein CSSSYRRETNEKLFF.

The rearrangement links TRBV7-2 to TRBJ1-2, with 9 bases lining up with TRBD1. The CDR3 covers 17 residues. Losses at the gene ends were 3 bases for V and 4 bases for J; bases not matched to a gene: 12. Germline V CDR1 and CDR2: SGHTA, FQGNSA. The CDR3: CASSLRGGTGSSYGYTF. Written as DNA, the CDR3 is TGTGCCAGCAGCTTGAGGGGGGGGACAGGGAGTAGCTATGGCTACACCTTC.

The rearrangement uses TRBV9 and TRBJ1-2; 9 nucleotides align to TRBD1. Trimming took 6 bases from V and 4 from J; bases not matched to a gene: 13. CDR3 length: 16 residues. The germline CDR1 and CDR2 sequences are SGDLS and YYNGEE. The CDR3 region has the DNA TGTGCCAGCACCAGGGACAGGGCGACTAGTGGCTATGGCTACACCTTC. Protein: CASTRDRATSGYGYTF.

This clone has just one count. The V gene is TRBV4-2, the J gene TRBJ1-1, with D hard to call. The germline gives CDR1 LGHNA, CDR2 YNFKEQ. CDR3 size: 12 residues. Trimming cost V 0 bases and J 11 bases, with 10 bases left between them. The CDR3 region has the DNA TGTGCCAGCAGCCAAGATAGAAGTTTGGCTTTCTTT. Protein: CASSQDRSLAFF.

V gene TRBV19 combines with J gene TRBJ2-1; the D gene is possibly TRBD1 (5 bases). The CDR3 is made up of 14 amino acids. The germline V gene has CDR1 LNHDA and CDR2 SQIVND (reference sequence). V dropped 0 bases and J dropped 9 bases, with 12 bases sitting between them. The CDR3 loop is CASSIEGLGVEQFF. The CDR3 DNA follows: TGTGCCAGTAGTATAGAGGGATTAGGGGTTGAGCAGTTCTTC.

The chain uses TRBV4-3 and TRBJ1-2, with a tentative D call TRBD1 (6 bases). Germline V gene data show CDR1 as LGHNA and CDR2 as YSLEER. Trimming pared 0 bases from V and 4 bases from J, leaving 12 bases between. CDR3 length equals 15 residues. CDR3 sequence: CASSQDPKDSYGYTF. The CDR3, as DNA: TGCGCCAGCAGCCAAGATCCTAAGGACAGCTATGGCTACACCTTC.

The J gene is TRBJ1-6, the V gene TRBV4-3; 7 nucleotides line up with TRBD1. There are 15 residues in the CDR3. Per germline, CDR1 LGHNA and CDR2 YSLEER. With 0 bases clipped from V and 8 bases from J, the junction kept 4 bases outside the gene matches. CDR3 sequence (DNA): TGCGCCAGCAGCCAAGACTGGACAGGCGATTCACCCCTCCACTTT. Translated: CASSQDWTGDSPLHF.